Listed below are T cell receptor beta chains from one sample, sequenced in a study of shared T cell receptors in the human thymus. The table came from immunoSEQ multiplex PCR; TCRdb's copy has only in-frame clones and leaves some out. The sample has more than 300,000 clones, 85% to 95% seen once. The sequenced material came from thymocytes. The source of these receptors is a human donor. Each CDR3 is given with its conserved first and last residue. A D gene is named only where the DNA matches it firmly. Clone size, where shown, is once, few, many, or a class for clones that have expanded.

clone_size: NA; d_call: NA; j_call: TRBJ2-7; v_call: TRBV5-6; cdr3_aa: CASRIRPGFNSYEQYF; cdr3_nt: TGTGCCAGTCGGATCCGGCCCGGTTTTAACTCCTACGAGCAGTACTTC
clone_size: NA; d_call: NA; j_call: TRBJ2-7; v_call: TRBV28; cdr3_aa: CASSSNPGAYEQYF; cdr3_nt: TGTGCCAGCAGTTCCAATCCGGGGGCCTACGAGCAGTACTTC
clone_size: NA; d_call: TRBD2; j_call: TRBJ2-4; v_call: TRBV18; cdr3_aa: CASSGLDSNIQYF; cdr3_nt: TGTGCCAGCTCCGGACTAGATTCAAACATTCAGTACTTC
clone_size: NA; d_call: NA; j_call: TRBJ1-1; v_call: TRBV5-8; cdr3_aa: CASSLYQHLRRDTEAFF; cdr3_nt: TGTGCCAGCAGCTTGTATCAGCACCTAAGGCGGGACACTGAAGCTTTCTTT
clone_size: NA; d_call: NA; j_call: TRBJ2-7; v_call: TRBV7-2; cdr3_aa: CASSHRNSSYEQYF; cdr3_nt: TGTGCCAGCAGCCACAGGAATAGCTCCTACGAGCAGTACTTC
clone_size: NA; d_call: TRBD1; j_call: TRBJ1-1; v_call: TRBV6-1; cdr3_aa: CASSGVTGGNTEAFF; cdr3_nt: TGTGCCAGCAGTGGCGTTACAGGGGGCAACACTGAAGCTTTCTTT
clone_size: NA; d_call: TRBD2; j_call: TRBJ2-3; v_call: TRBV9; cdr3_aa: CASSDGLAGGEATDTQYF; cdr3_nt: TGTGCCAGCAGCGATGGACTAGCGGGAGGAGAAGCGACAGATACGCAGTATTTT
clone_size: NA; d_call: NA; j_call: TRBJ1-2; v_call: TRBV28; cdr3_aa: CASSLAPRTPNYGYTF; cdr3_nt: TGTGCCAGCAGTTTGGCTCCAAGGACGCCCAACTATGGCTACACCTTC
clone_size: NA; d_call: NA; j_call: TRBJ2-7; v_call: TRBV7-6; cdr3_aa: CASSLRGRGYEQYF; cdr3_nt: TGTGCCAGCAGCTTAAGGGGGAGAGGCTACGAGCAGTACTTC
clone_size: NA; d_call: TRBD2; j_call: TRBJ2-3; v_call: TRBV7-3; cdr3_aa: CASSLLEREAPAGTDTQYF; cdr3_nt: TGTGCCAGCAGCTTACTCGAGCGGGAGGCCCCCGCGGGGACAGATACGCAGTATTTT
clone_size: once; d_call: NA; j_call: TRBJ1-5; v_call: TRBV28; cdr3_aa: CASSFTGQGKGNQPQHF; cdr3_nt: TGTGCCAGCAGTTTCACCGGTCAGGGTAAGGGCAATCAGCCCCAGCATTTT
clone_size: NA; d_call: TRBD1; j_call: TRBJ2-3; v_call: TRBV30; cdr3_aa: CAWSVRTGQGLVDTQYF; cdr3_nt: TGTGCCTGGAGTGTACGAACCGGACAGGGTTTGGTAGATACGCAGTATTTT
clone_size: NA; d_call: NA; j_call: TRBJ2-7; v_call: TRBV5-4; cdr3_aa: CASSLRDRGLAPESYEQYF; cdr3_nt: TGTGCCAGCAGCTTGCGGGACAGGGGACTAGCTCCTGAATCCTACGAGCAGTACTTC
clone_size: NA; d_call: NA; j_call: TRBJ2-3; v_call: TRBV4-1; cdr3_aa: CASSQGVFSTDTQYF; cdr3_nt: TGCGCCAGCAGCCAAGGGGTTTTTAGCACAGATACGCAGTATTTT
clone_size: NA; d_call: NA; j_call: TRBJ1-4; v_call: TRBV28; cdr3_aa: CASSSMGIPTNEKLFF; cdr3_nt: TGTGCCAGCAGTAGCATGGGGATTCCAACTAATGAAAAACTGTTTTTT
clone_size: NA; d_call: NA; j_call: TRBJ2-7; v_call: TRBV21-1; cdr3_aa: CASSPVGVEQYF; cdr3_nt: TGTGCCAGTTCACCCGTGGGGGTCGAGCAGTACTTC
clone_size: NA; d_call: NA; j_call: TRBJ2-3; v_call: TRBV15; cdr3_aa: CATSRERPSLDTQYF; cdr3_nt: TGTGCCACCAGCAGAGAAAGGCCTTCGCTAGATACGCAGTATTTT
clone_size: NA; d_call: NA; j_call: TRBJ2-1; v_call: TRBV30; cdr3_aa: CAWSPPAESSYNEQFF; cdr3_nt: TGTGCCTGGAGTCCCCCTGCGGAGAGCTCCTACAATGAGCAGTTCTTC
clone_size: NA; d_call: NA; j_call: TRBJ2-7; v_call: TRBV28; cdr3_aa: CASSYGGPSEQYF; cdr3_nt: TGTGCCAGCAGTTACGGGGGTCCGAGCGAGCAGTACTTC
clone_size: few; d_call: NA; j_call: TRBJ2-4; v_call: TRBV18; cdr3_aa: CASSPIDAERWDKNIQYF; cdr3_nt: TGTGCCAGCTCACCTATCGACGCGGAGAGATGGGACAAAAACATTCAGTACTTC
clone_size: NA; d_call: NA; j_call: TRBJ2-2; v_call: TRBV12-5; cdr3_aa: CASGREGVTGDTGELFF; cdr3_nt: TGTGCTAGTGGTCGGGAGGGGGTGACAGGGGACACCGGGGAGCTGTTTTTT
clone_size: NA; d_call: NA; j_call: TRBJ2-1; v_call: TRBV30; cdr3_aa: CAWSVCGDDEQFF; cdr3_nt: TGTGCCTGGAGTGTATGCGGGGACGATGAGCAGTTCTTC
clone_size: NA; d_call: NA; j_call: TRBJ1-2; v_call: TRBV9; cdr3_aa: CASSVATNTNGYTF; cdr3_nt: TGTGCCAGCAGCGTAGCTACCAACACTAATGGCTACACCTTC
clone_size: NA; d_call: NA; j_call: TRBJ1-5; v_call: TRBV28; cdr3_aa: CASGGRRNQPQHF; cdr3_nt: TGTGCCAGCGGAGGCAGGAGAAATCAGCCCCAGCATTTT
clone_size: few; d_call: TRBD1; j_call: TRBJ1-2; v_call: TRBV4-1; cdr3_aa: CASSLRTGINYGYTF; cdr3_nt: TGCGCCAGCAGCCTTAGGACAGGGATAAACTATGGCTACACCTTC
clone_size: NA; d_call: TRBD1; j_call: TRBJ1-2; v_call: TRBV18; cdr3_aa: CASSPKSGTGNNYGYTF; cdr3_nt: TGTGCCAGCTCACCAAAATCAGGGACAGGGAATAACTATGGCTACACCTTC
clone_size: NA; d_call: TRBD1; j_call: TRBJ2-4; v_call: TRBV29-1; cdr3_aa: CSVGGTGGMDIQYF; cdr3_nt: TGCAGCGTTGGAGGGACAGGGGGCATGGACATTCAGTACTTC
clone_size: NA; d_call: TRBD2; j_call: TRBJ2-7; v_call: TRBV7-3; cdr3_aa: CASSSLTPTSGRSEQYF; cdr3_nt: TGTGCCAGCAGCTCACTGACCCCGACTAGCGGGAGAAGCGAGCAGTACTTC
clone_size: NA; d_call: NA; j_call: TRBJ1-1; v_call: TRBV19; cdr3_aa: CASSMGPGLRNTEAFF; cdr3_nt: TGTGCCAGTAGTATGGGCCCAGGACTCCGGAACACTGAAGCTTTCTTT